The 26 T cell receptor beta chains below were found in one sample sequenced in a study of regulatory T cells in long-lasting Graves disease. Time point described: newly diagnosed GD, antithyroid drugs for less than 3 months. From RNA extracted from PBMCs, the TCR library was made. TCR beta libraries were built with iRepertoire HTBI primers and Arm-PCR of CDR3 regions. Using its own MiXCR run on the multiplex PCR reads, TCRdb lists one record per CDR3 protein. The table includes over 450,000 distinct CDR3 sequences, 12% detected once. The same specimen was also included in a second study, on T cells in Graves' hyperthyroidism and ophthalmopathy.

Sequences were derived from peripheral blood mononuclear cells (PBMCs), sampled at new diagnosis, from a patient treated with antithyroid drugs. These receptors were collected from a woman aged 25 to 39 with Graves disease.

As to this clonotype: One end of the junction fails to match germline, which may point to a read error. This sequence joins TRBV24-1 and TRBJ2-3; D possibly corresponds to TRBD1 (5 bases). This CDR3 spans 16 amino acids. Germline assignment: CDR1 KGHDR and CDR2 SFDVKD. This CDR3 is CATSDVRQGGTDKQYF. The CDR3 DNA is TGTGCCACCAGTGATGTGAGGCAGGGTGGTACAGATAAGCAGTATTTT.

This clonotype was observed a few times. Lacking the conserved final phenylalanine or tryptophan, this CDR3 likely reflects a read error. The rearrangement links TRBV4-1 to TRBJ1-1; unclear D gene. This CDR3 contains 13 residues. The V and J ends lost 1 base and 4 bases respectively, with 7 bases between them. Germline CDR1 and CDR2: MGHRA and YSYEKL. As DNA, the CDR3 is TGCGCCAGCAGCCAAGTCCTGACCACTGAAGCTTTCCTT. As protein: CASSQVLTTEAFL.

Many counts were recorded for this clonotype. This chain joins TRBV7-2 and TRBJ2-2; D unclear. Germline V gene sequence: CDR1 SGHTA, CDR2 FQGNSA. The CDR3 has 15 residues. V was trimmed by 2 bases and J by 1 base, leaving 8 bases between them. The CDR3 here is CASSLIPGNTGELFF. CDR3 nucleotides: TGTGCCAGCAGCTTAATTCCAGGGAACACCGGGGAGCTGTTTTTT.

With regard to this clonotype: A much larger clonotype is one base distant, so this may be a read error. This chain joins TRBV11-2 and TRBJ2-7; D may be TRBD2 (5 bases). V gave up 6 bases and J gave up 7 bases, with 22 bases separating them. This CDR3 has 15 amino acids. Per the germline V gene, CDR1 is SGHAT and CDR2 is FQNNGV. In DNA form, the CDR3 reads TGTGCCAGCAGTCCTAGCCGGCCCCGCTACAATGAGCAGTACTTC. Its translation is CASSPSRPRYNEQYF.

CDR3 protein: CASSLGGYGANVLTF. The CDR3, as DNA: TGTGCCAGCAGTCTGGGAGGGTACGGGGCCAACGTCCTGACTTTC. This chain uses TRBV5-4 with TRBJ2-6; 7 positions match TRBD2. Germline V gives CDR1 SGHNT, CDR2 YYREEE (reference sequence). The V and J ends lost 5 bases and 4 bases, in that order; junction bases with no gene match: 6. CDR3 size: 15 residues. Based on the CDR3 plus reference TRBV5-4 and TRBJ2-6, the full variable domain is ETGVTQSPTHLIKTRGQQVTLRCSSQSGHNTVSWYQQALGQGPQFIFQYYREEENGRGNFPPRFSGLQFPNYSSELNVNALELDDSALYLCASSLGGYGANVLTFGAGSRLTVL.

This clonotype has ten or more counts. The chain uses TRBV11-1 and TRBJ1-1; no clear D. Trimming left V 4 bases short and J 1 base short, with 7 bases between. The CDR3 consists of 13 residues. CDR1 is SGHAT and CDR2 is FQDESV in the germline V gene (reference sequence). Written as DNA, the CDR3 is TGTGCCAGCAGCTCCCGGTGGAACACTGAAGCTTTCTTT. Translating gives CASSSRWNTEAFF.

This clonotype showed up many times. This chain joins TRBV5-1 and TRBJ2-3; TRBD2 matches 7 bases. Unmatched junction bases numbered 10, after V lost 0 bases and J lost 6 bases. This CDR3 is built from 16 residues. Germline loops: CDR1 SGHRS, CDR2 YFSETQ. CDR3 loop: CASSLAASGALDTQYF. DNA of the CDR3: TGCGCCAGCAGCTTGGCGGCTAGCGGAGCCCTGGATACGCAGTATTTT.

The V call is TRBV7-9, the J call TRBJ2-3; D is uncertain. CDR1 and CDR2 (germline): SEHNR, FQNEAQ (reference sequence). V gave up 5 bases and J gave up 4 bases, with 7 bases separating them. This CDR3 comprises 12 residues. The CDR3 loop is CASSRTPDTQYF. The CDR3 region has the DNA TGTGCCAGCAGCCGGACCCCAGATACGCAGTATTTT. The whole variable domain, filled in from reference TRBV7-9 and TRBJ2-3, reads DTGVSQNPRHKITKRGQNVTFRCDPISEHNRLYWYRQTLGQGPEFLTYFQNEAQLEKSRLLSDRFSAERPKGSFSTLEIQRTEQGDSAMYLCASSRTPDTQYFGPGTRLTVL.

With regard to this clonotype: This probably arose from a read error, given a far larger clone one base away. The CDR3 carries no conserved terminal phenylalanine or tryptophan, so it likely arises from a read error. The chain joins TRBV7-8 to TRBJ1-6, with D uncertain. Trimming stripped 2 bases from V and 0 bases from J, with 8 bases between. CDR1 and CDR2 (germline): SGHVS, FQNEAQ. This CDR3 has 16 amino acids. The CDR3 loop is CASSLYGISYNSPLHS. CDR3 coding DNA: TGTGCCAGCAGCTTATACGGGATCTCCTATAATTCACCCCTCCACTCT.

This clonotype was counted at least ten times. The chain uses TRBV18 and TRBJ2-1; tentative D call: TRBD2 (5 bases). Deletions cut 5 bases from V and 6 bases from J, with 8 bases between. The germline V gene has CDR1 KGHSH and CDR2 LQKENI. This CDR3 is built from 12 residues. The CDR3 nucleotides read TGTGCCAGCTCATCAGAGGGCAATGAGCAGTTCTTC. This gives the protein CASSSEGNEQFF.

This clonotype was observed a few times. The J gene is TRBJ2-7, the V gene TRBV2; TRBD2 matches 9 bases. CDR1 and CDR2 (germline): SNHLY, FYNNEI. This CDR3 contains 18 residues. J lost 2 bases, V lost 4 bases, and 15 bases had no gene match. CDR3 in DNA: TGTGCCAGCAGTGCCACGCTAGGGGCTAGCGGGGCCCCCTACGAGCAGTACTTC. Translation: CASSATLGASGAPYEQYF.

In its sample, this clonotype was seen many times. The chain carries TRBV28 and TRBJ2-7, with TRBD2 matching 7 bases. Germline V gives CDR1 MDHEN, CDR2 SYDVKM. There are 12 residues in the CDR3. V gave up 6 bases and J gave up 5 bases; unmatched junction bases: 4. The CDR3 bases are TGTGCCAGCAGACTAGCGAACCACGAGCAGTACTTC. Translation: CASRLANHEQYF.

The chain recombines TRBV9 with TRBJ2-7; D gene uncertain. Germline V gene lookup returns CDR1 SGDLS and CDR2 YYNGEE. This CDR3 region has 15 residues. V lost 2 bases to trimming and J lost 2 bases, with 14 bases between them. This CDR3 is CASSVASHGPYEQYF. In DNA, the CDR3 is TGTGCCAGCAGCGTTGCCTCACACGGACCCTACGAGCAGTACTTC.

At least ten counts were recorded for this clonotype. This sequence joins TRBV5-8 and TRBJ2-3, with 7 bases matching TRBD2. This CDR3 has 16 residues. J was trimmed by 2 bases and V by 0 bases; bases with no gene match: 6. Germline values: CDR1 SGHTS, CDR2 YDEGEE. The DNA of the CDR3 is TGTGCCAGCAGCTTGGCGGGGAGGGGATACACAGATACGCAGTATTTT. As protein: CASSLAGRGYTDTQYF.

This clonotype has ten or more counts. This chain joins TRBV12-3 or TRBV12-4 and TRBJ2-5; D gene unclear. V was cut by 5 bases and J by 6 bases, with 10 bases left in between. CDR3 length: 12 amino acids. This chain's CDR3 is CASSQQLKTQYF. The CDR3 nucleotides read TGTGCCAGCAGTCAACAGTTGAAGACCCAGTACTTC.

This clonotype has a count of ten or more. The chain employs TRBV6-1 and TRBJ2-7; no clear D gene. V shed 2 bases and J shed 6 bases, with 8 bases lying between them. In germline, CDR1 is MNHNS, CDR2 SASEGT. This CDR3 is built from 12 residues. The CDR3 spells CASSEFDREQYF. The CDR3 DNA reads as TGTGCCAGCAGTGAATTTGATCGCGAGCAGTACTTC.

Of note for this clonotype: A much bigger clone sits one base away, suggesting this may be a read error. The genes are TRBV6-2 or TRBV6-3 and TRBJ2-7; 7 bases fit TRBD2. The germline CDR1 and CDR2 sequences are MNHEY and SVGEGT. The V segment lost 0 bases and the J segment 9 bases; nucleotides outside the gene matches: 11. This CDR3 contains 15 residues. CDR3 nucleotide sequence: TGTGCCAGCAGTTACTCGGGGGAGGGCTGGCACGGGCAGTACTTC. Its protein is CASSYSGEGWHGQYF.

Many counts were recorded for this clonotype. The V gene is TRBV5-1, the J gene TRBJ1-1, with D possibly TRBD1 on 5 matching bases. Between the trimmed V and J ends, which lost 2 bases and 1 base, there was a span of 9 bases. This CDR3 spans 14 amino acids. The V gene's germline CDR1 is SGHRS and CDR2 YFSETQ. As DNA, the CDR3 is TGCGCCAGCAGCTTACAGGTCGGGAACACTGAAGCTTTCTTT. This gives the protein CASSLQVGNTEAFF.

At least ten counts were recorded for this clonotype. This chain's CDR3 is CSARDRQGKAFF. As DNA, the CDR3 is TGCAGTGCTAGAGATCGACAGGGGAAAGCTTTCTTT. The genes are TRBV20-1 and TRBJ1-1; 8 bases fit TRBD1. The V gene's germline CDR1 is DFQATT and CDR2 SNEGSKA (reference sequence). With 0 bases clipped from V and 9 bases from J, the junction kept 3 bases outside the gene matches. The CDR3 has 12 residues.

The chain recombines TRBV20-1 with TRBJ2-3, with 10 bases aligning to TRBD2. Germline V gene sequence: CDR1 DFQATT, CDR2 SNEGSKA (reference sequence). The CDR3 sequence is 14 residues long. V shed 1 base, J shed 6 bases, and the junction held 4 bases outside the gene matches. The CDR3 nucleotides read TGCAGTGCTAGAGCCACTAGCGGGACGGATACGCAGTATTTT. Translation gives CSARATSGTDTQYF.

This clonotype was recorded a few times. This may arise from a read error, as a much more abundant clone is one base away. This rearrangement joins TRBV12-3 or TRBV12-4 to TRBJ1-1, with TRBD1 matching over 7 bases. This CDR3 comprises 15 residues. Trimming removed 7 bases from V and 4 bases from J; junction bases left unmatched: 12. The CDR3 bases are TGTGCCAGCACCTCAGGGGGGACAGCGAGCACTGAAGCTTTCTTT. It encodes CASTSGGTASTEAFF.

This clonotype was observed many times. This chain joins TRBV27 and TRBJ2-7; 9 nucleotides match TRBD1. The CDR3 extends over 16 amino acids. Germline V lookup: CDR1 MNHEY, CDR2 SMNVEV (reference sequence). The trim removed 6 bases at V and 0 bases at J, leaving 9 bases unmatched. For the CDR3, the DNA is TGTGCCAGCAGCCGACAGGGGGGGCGAAGCTCCTACGAGCAGTACTTC. Amino acids: CASSRQGGRSSYEQYF.

This clonotype occurred many times. CDR3 region: CASSQRVYNEQFF. CDR3 DNA sequence: TGCGCCAGCAGCCAAAGGGTTTACAATGAGCAGTTCTTC. The chain carries TRBV4-1 and TRBJ2-1; unclear D gene. V was trimmed by 2 bases and J by 4 bases, leaving 6 bases between them. Germline CDR1 is MGHRA and CDR2 is YSYEKL. There are 13 residues in the CDR3.

A few counts support this clonotype. V and J are TRBV19 and TRBJ2-2; D ambiguous. The CDR3 contains 16 residues. From germline, CDR1 is LNHDA and CDR2 SQIVND (reference sequence). The V gene lost 2 bases and the J gene lost 0 bases, with 10 bases spanning the gap. The CDR3 DNA follows: TGTGCCAGTAGTATACGGCACTACGCGAACACCGGGGAGCTGTTTTTT. This sequence encodes CASSIRHYANTGELFF.

This clonotype was detected ten times or more. Written as DNA, the CDR3 is TGTGCCACCAGCAGAGTAGGGATCAATTCACCCCTCCACTTT. It specifies CATSRVGINSPLHF. This rearrangement joins TRBV15 to TRBJ1-6; D is uncertain. CDR3 length: 14 amino acids. The germline V gene has CDR1 LNHNV and CDR2 YYDKDF (reference sequence). Trimming took off 1 base at V and 7 bases at J, with 8 bases between the two ends.

This clonotype was counted at least ten times. This chain joins TRBV28 and TRBJ1-6, with D possibly matching TRBD1 (5 bases). The CDR3 is 13 residues long. The V end lost 8 bases, the J end lost 10 bases, and 15 bases lay between the germline ends. Germline assignment: CDR1 MDHEN and CDR2 SYDVKM. CDR3 sequence reads: CASVGTGPSPLHF. The CDR3 DNA is TGTGCCAGCGTTGGTACAGGACCATCACCCCTCCACTTT.